Below are 19 T cell receptor beta chains sequenced from a single sample in a study of shared clonotypes between healthy human individuals. TCRdb's table, derived via immunoSEQ multiplex PCR, lists solely in-frame clones and lacks some. Here the sample spans around 300,000 clones, over 75% being singletons. The source material was memory CD8+ T cells sorted from blood. This sample's subset: CD45RO+ cells pooled with CCR7-negative TemRA cells. The receptors stem from a man between 18 and 29 years old in good health.

The CDR3 reads CASSSQLATKNIQYF. DNA for the CDR3: TGTGCCAGCAGCAGTCAACTAGCAACCAAAAACATTCAGTACTTC. The chain has TRBV7-9 and TRBJ2-4, with a tentative D call TRBD2 (6 bases). CDR1 and CDR2 (germline): SEHNR, FQNEAQ (reference sequence). V dropped 5 bases and J dropped 2 bases, with 13 bases sitting between them. This CDR3 has 15 residues. The complete variable domain, with remaining parts taken from reference TRBV7-9 and TRBJ2-4, reads DTGVSQNPRHKITKRGQNVTFRCDPISEHNRLYWYRQTLGQGPEFLTYFQNEAQLEKSRLLSDRFSAERPKGSFSTLEIQRTEQGDSAMYLCASSSQLATKNIQYFGAGTRLSVL.

The chain joins TRBV5-8 to TRBJ1-5; TRBD1 matches at 9 bases. This CDR3 region has 15 residues. V dropped 3 bases and J dropped 4; count of bases not matched to a gene: 5. Germline CDR1 and CDR2: SGHTS and YDEGEE. Here the CDR3 reads CASSYTGTGNQPQHF. The CDR3 nucleotides are TGTGCCAGCAGCTACACCGGGACAGGGAATCAGCCCCAGCATTTT.

A single count supports this clone. The genes are TRBV7-9 and TRBJ2-1; D possibly corresponds to TRBD2 (6 bases). The V gene lost 0 bases and the J gene lost 3 bases, with 9 bases spanning the gap. The germline V gene has CDR1 SEHNR and CDR2 FQNEAQ (reference sequence). The CDR3 spans 15 residues. CDR3 DNA sequence: TGTGCCAGCAGCTTAGCGGGCGGGATCTACAATGAGCAGTTCTTC. It encodes CASSLAGGIYNEQFF.

J is TRBJ2-7 and V is TRBV7-8, with TRBD1 matching 9 bases. The CDR3 sequence is 14 residues long. The trim removed 4 bases at V and 2 bases at J, leaving 3 bases unmatched. In germline, CDR1 is SGHVS, CDR2 FQNEAQ. The CDR3 reads CASSYRGLTYEQYF. In nucleotides, the CDR3 is TGTGCCAGCAGCTACAGGGGGCTCACCTACGAGCAGTACTTC.

The table lists this clone with a count of one. This chain joins TRBV27 and TRBJ2-1, with 9 bases matching TRBD1. CDR1 is MNHEY and CDR2 is SMNVEV in the germline V gene (reference sequence). The J segment lost 4 bases and the V segment lost 5 bases, leaving 3 bases of the junction unmatched. The CDR3 totals 14 residues. The DNA for the CDR3 is TGTGCCAGCAGTCGACAGGGGGTTTACAATGAGCAGTTCTTC. The encoded protein is CASSRQGVYNEQFF.

The chain couples TRBV7-8 to TRBJ2-3; D might be TRBD2 (6 bases). This CDR3 spans 15 amino acids. V was cut by 5 bases and J by 2 bases, with 14 bases left in between. Germline loops: CDR1 SGHVS, CDR2 FQNEAQ. CDR3 protein: CASSPPGLFTDTQYF. The CDR3 DNA reads TGTGCCAGCAGCCCCCCCGGACTATTCACAGATACGCAGTATTTT.

This clone showed up just once. The chain carries TRBV2 and TRBJ1-2; 7 nucleotides align to TRBD1. The V gene end was trimmed by 4 bases and the J gene end by 1 base; junction bases not matched to a gene: 6. This CDR3 has 15 residues. Germline loops: CDR1 SNHLY, CDR2 FYNNEI. The DNA of the CDR3 is TGTGCCAGCAGTGCCGGGGACAGAAATAACTATGGCTACACCTTC. Translating it yields CASSAGDRNNYGYTF.

The rearrangement links TRBV4-1 to TRBJ1-4, with D possibly TRBD1 on 5 matching bases. Per the germline V gene, CDR1 is MGHRA and CDR2 is YSYEKL. Trimming took 0 bases from V and 8 from J, leaving 13 bases between them. The CDR3 is made up of 15 amino acids. The CDR3 sequence: CASSQESRGGEKLFF. For the CDR3, the DNA is TGCGCCAGCAGCCAAGAGTCAAGGGGCGGGGAAAAACTGTTTTTT.

The chain joins TRBV30 to TRBJ2-1, with TRBD1 identical over 7 bases. In germline, CDR1 is GTSNPN, CDR2 SVGIG (reference sequence). V was pared by 2 bases and J by 4 bases, with 8 bases of the junction left unmatched. This CDR3 comprises 15 residues. CDR3 protein: CAWSSRRGLYNEQFF. The DNA of the CDR3 is TGTGCCTGGAGTTCCCGAAGGGGGCTGTACAATGAGCAGTTCTTC.

In its sample, this clone was seen many times. The gene calls are TRBV11-2 and TRBJ2-1; a possible D gene is TRBD2 (6 bases). The CDR3 runs to 16 residues. V gave up 1 base and J gave up 0 bases, with 10 bases separating them. From germline, CDR1 is SGHAT and CDR2 FQNNGV. Written as DNA, the CDR3 is TGTGCCAGCAGCTTAGGATCCGGGAGCTCCTACAATGAGCAGTTCTTC. The encoded protein is CASSLGSGSSYNEQFF.

This chain connects TRBV28 to TRBJ2-7; 11 bases match TRBD2. CDR3 length equals 14 residues. CDR1 and CDR2 from the germline V gene are MDHEN and SYDVKM. V was clipped by 6 bases and J by 2 bases; unmatched bases: 3. DNA of the CDR3: TGTGCCAGCAGCCCTAGCGGGGGGACCTACGAGCAGTACTTC. Translating gives CASSPSGGTYEQYF.

The chain employs TRBV5-4 and TRBJ2-4; no definite D call. Germline loops: CDR1 SGHNT, CDR2 YYREEE (reference sequence). The CDR3 loop spans 19 amino acids. V lost 1 base and J 0 bases, leaving 20 bases between the germline ends. This chain's CDR3 is CASSLRPPDPPLAKNIQYF. DNA of the CDR3: TGTGCCAGCAGCTTGAGACCTCCGGATCCTCCCTTAGCCAAAAACATTCAGTACTTC.

The chain employs TRBV7-8 and TRBJ2-5; TRBD2 matches at 11 bases. V lost 3 bases to trimming and J lost 4 bases; unmatched junction nucleotides: 7. Germline V gene lookup returns CDR1 SGHVS and CDR2 FQNEAQ. CDR3 length equals 16 residues. The CDR3 loop reads CASSLGLAGGLETQYF. DNA for the CDR3: TGTGCCAGCAGCTTGGGCCTAGCGGGGGGATTAGAGACCCAGTACTTC.

This clone was detected only a few times. CDR3 protein: CASSQEGAGVNYGYTF. Written as DNA, the CDR3 is TGCGCCAGCAGCCAAGAGGGGGCGGGAGTGAACTATGGCTACACCTTC. The V gene is TRBV4-1, the J gene TRBJ1-2; TRBD1 is a possible D gene (6 bases). The CDR3 has 16 amino acids. Germline CDR1 is MGHRA and CDR2 is YSYEKL. Trimming shortened V by 0 bases and J by 2 bases, and 13 bases separated the two germline ends.

The gene calls are TRBV25-1 and TRBJ1-1; D call uncertain. CDR1 and CDR2 (germline): MGHDK, SYGVNS. The CDR3 contains 15 residues. V lost 2 bases and J lost 5, with 15 bases in between. The CDR3 spells CASSERGRGRTEAFF. In nucleotides, the CDR3 is TGTGCCAGCAGTGAACGGGGTCGGGGTCGGACTGAAGCTTTCTTT.

This chain links TRBV28 with TRBJ2-1; D is undetermined. This CDR3 comprises 10 residues. V dropped 4 bases and J dropped 6 bases, with 1 base sitting between them. Germline V lookup: CDR1 MDHEN, CDR2 SYDVKM. The CDR3, as DNA: TGTGCCAGCAGTTCCAATGAGCAGTTCTTC. Its translation: CASSSNEQFF. The full variable domain, with the rest looked up from reference TRBV28 and TRBJ2-1, is DVKVTQSSRYLVKRTGEKVFLECVQDMDHENMFWYRQDPGLGLRLIYFSYDVKMKEKGDIPEGYSVSREKKERFSLILESASTNQTSMYLCASSSNEQFFGPGTRLTVL.

The chain uses TRBV15 and TRBJ2-5; D is perhaps TRBD1 or TRBD2 (5 bases each). The V and J ends lost 5 bases and 4 bases respectively, with 20 bases between them. Germline V CDR1 and CDR2: LNHNV, YYDKDF (reference sequence). The CDR3 sequence is 16 residues long. This CDR3 reads CATSPRVGEFRETQYF. The DNA of the CDR3 is TGTGCCACCAGCCCCCGGGTGGGGGAATTTCGAGAGACCCAGTACTTC.

Of note for this clone: Only one base separates this from a far larger clonotype, so it likely reflects a read error. This rearrangement joins TRBV29-1 to TRBJ1-6, with D maybe TRBD1 (5 bases). Germline assignment: CDR1 SQVTM and CDR2 ANQGSEA. V lost 7 bases to trimming and J lost 8 bases, with 15 bases between them. The length of the CDR3 is 13 residues. The CDR3 nucleotides read TGCAGCGGCGGCACAGGAGACGATTCACCCCTCCACTTT. Translating it yields CSGGTGDDSPLHF.

This clone has just a few counts. The gene calls are TRBV30 and TRBJ2-7; D unresolved. Germline-derived CDR1 and CDR2 are GTSNPN and SVGIG (reference sequence). V was cut by 2 bases and J by 2 bases, with 10 bases left in between. This CDR3 is built from 13 residues. CDR3 sequence: CAWSSGRAYEQYF. Here the CDR3 DNA reads TGTGCCTGGAGTTCCGGACGGGCCTACGAGCAGTACTTC.